This record concerns one TCR beta chain sequence. Germline CDR1 reads KGHSH; CDR2 reads LQKENI. The CDR3 has 14 residues. Trimming removed 6 bases at V and 6 bases at J, with 12 bases between. This entry is derived from a study of blood T cell repertoires in COVID-19. Sequencing was performed with immunoSEQ multiplex PCR; in TCRdb, only in-frame clones are kept and a portion is missing. The data hold 45,000 to 55,000 clones, with roughly 82% observed a single time. The origin of this receptor is a woman aged 80 or over with acute or convalescent COVID-19. The chain has TRBV18 and TRBJ1-6, with D possibly being TRBD1 (5 bases). Sequenced material: peripheral blood. In DNA, the CDR3 is TGTGCCAGCTCCGCGGGGGTCGGTAATTCACCCCTCCACTTT. This sequence encodes CASSAGVGNSPLHF.